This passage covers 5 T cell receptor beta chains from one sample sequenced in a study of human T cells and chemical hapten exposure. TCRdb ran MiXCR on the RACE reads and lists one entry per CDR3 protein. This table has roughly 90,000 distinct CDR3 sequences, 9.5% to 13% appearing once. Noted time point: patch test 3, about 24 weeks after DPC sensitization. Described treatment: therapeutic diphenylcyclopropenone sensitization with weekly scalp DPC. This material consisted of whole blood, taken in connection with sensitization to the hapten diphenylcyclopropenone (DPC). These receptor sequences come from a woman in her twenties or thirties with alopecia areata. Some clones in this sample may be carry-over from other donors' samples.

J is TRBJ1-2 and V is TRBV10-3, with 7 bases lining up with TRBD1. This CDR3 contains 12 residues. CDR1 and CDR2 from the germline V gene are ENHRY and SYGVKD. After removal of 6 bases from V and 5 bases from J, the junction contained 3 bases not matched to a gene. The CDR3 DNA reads TGTGCCATCAGGGGACAGAAATATGGCTACACCTTC. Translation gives CAIRGQKYGYTF.

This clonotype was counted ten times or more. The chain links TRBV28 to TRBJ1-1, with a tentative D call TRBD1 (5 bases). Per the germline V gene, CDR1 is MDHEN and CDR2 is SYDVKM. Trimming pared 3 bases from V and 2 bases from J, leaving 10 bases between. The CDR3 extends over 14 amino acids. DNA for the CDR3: TGTGCCAGCAGTTTGGCTCAGGGCAACACTGAAGCTTTCTTT. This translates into CASSLAQGNTEAFF. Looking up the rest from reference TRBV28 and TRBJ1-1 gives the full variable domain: DVKVTQSSRYLVKRTGEKVFLECVQDMDHENMFWYRQDPGLGLRLIYFSYDVKMKEKGDIPEGYSVSREKKERFSLILESASTNQTSMYLCASSLAQGNTEAFFGQGTRLTVV.

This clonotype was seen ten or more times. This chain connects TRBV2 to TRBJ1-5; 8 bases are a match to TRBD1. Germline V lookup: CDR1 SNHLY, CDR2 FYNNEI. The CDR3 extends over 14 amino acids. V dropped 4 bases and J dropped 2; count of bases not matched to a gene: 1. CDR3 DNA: TGTGCCAGCAGTGGGGGACAGGGCAATCAGCCCCAGCATTTT. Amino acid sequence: CASSGGQGNQPQHF. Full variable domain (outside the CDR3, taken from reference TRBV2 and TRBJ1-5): EPEVTQTPSHQVTQMGQEVILRCVPISNHLYFYWYRQILGQKVEFLVSFYNNEISEKSEIFDDQFSVERPDGSNFTLKIRSTKLEDSAMYFCASSGGQGNQPQHFGDGTRLSIL.

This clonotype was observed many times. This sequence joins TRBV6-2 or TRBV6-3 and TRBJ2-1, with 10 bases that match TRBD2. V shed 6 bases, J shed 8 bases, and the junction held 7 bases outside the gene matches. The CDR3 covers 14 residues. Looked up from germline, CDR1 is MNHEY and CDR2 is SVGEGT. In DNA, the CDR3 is TGTGCCAGCAGGAGGAGCGGGAGGGTAGATGAGCAGTTCTTC. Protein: CASRRSGRVDEQFF.

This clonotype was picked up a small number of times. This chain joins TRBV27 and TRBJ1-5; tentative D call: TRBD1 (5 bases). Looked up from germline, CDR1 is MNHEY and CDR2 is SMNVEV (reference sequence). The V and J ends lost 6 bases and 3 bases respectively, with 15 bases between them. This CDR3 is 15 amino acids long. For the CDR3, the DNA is TGTGCCAGCAGCCCCATGGGGGGAAACAATCAGCCCCAGCATTTT. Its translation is CASSPMGGNNQPQHF.